This T cell receptor (beta chain) is drawn from a study of shared clonotypes between healthy human individuals. Comments on this clone: A junction boundary mismatches the germline segment, possibly from a read error. The sample carries other DNA sequences with the same CDR3.

Unsorted PBMC DNA sequencing spanned ten immunoSEQ deep assay plates. The repertoire was sequenced with immunoSEQ multiplex PCR; TCRdb's copy has only in-frame clones and lacks some. The table lists 450,000 to 500,000 clones, over 70% of them singletons. The CDR3 spans 12 residues. Germline V gene sequence: CDR1 MNHEY, CDR2 SVGAGI. This receptor was obtained from a woman in her 40s in good health. Some clones in this sample may be carry-over from other donors' samples. Material: PBMCs. The chain carries TRBV6-5 and TRBJ1-2; the D gene is possibly TRBD1 (5 bases). CDR3 sequence reads: CASSRVGDGYTF. The CDR3 coding sequence is TGTGCCAGCAGCAGGGTTGGAGATGGCTACACATTC.